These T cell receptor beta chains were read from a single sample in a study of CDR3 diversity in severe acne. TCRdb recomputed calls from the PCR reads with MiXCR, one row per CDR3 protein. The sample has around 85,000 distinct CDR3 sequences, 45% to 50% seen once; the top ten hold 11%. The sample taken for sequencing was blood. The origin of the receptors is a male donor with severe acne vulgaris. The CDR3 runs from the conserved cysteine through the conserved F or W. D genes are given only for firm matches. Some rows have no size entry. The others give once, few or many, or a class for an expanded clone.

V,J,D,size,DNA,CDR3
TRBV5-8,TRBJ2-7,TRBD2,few,TGTGCCAGCAGCTTCCTAGCGGGAGTATACGAGCAGTACTTC,CASSFLAGVYEQYF
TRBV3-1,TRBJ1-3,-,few,TGTGCCAGCAGCCACAGGGGATCGACTGGAAACACCATATATTTT,CASSHRGSTGNTIYF
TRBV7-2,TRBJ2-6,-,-,TGTGCCAGCAGCCAAGAAGGAGTGGCTGGGGCCAACGTCCTGACTTTC,CASSQEGVAGANVLTF
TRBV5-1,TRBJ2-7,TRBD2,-,TGCGCCAGCAGCCCGGGACTAGCGGGAGACGAGCAGTACTTC,CASSPGLAGDEQYF
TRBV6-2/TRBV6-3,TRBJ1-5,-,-,TGTGCCAGCAGACCTGATACAGGGAGCGGGAGGCCCCAGCATTTT,CASRPDTGSGRPQHF
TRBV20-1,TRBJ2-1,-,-,TGCAGTGCTAGATATACTTTTTCCTGGAATGAGCAGTTCTTC,CSARYTFSWNEQFF
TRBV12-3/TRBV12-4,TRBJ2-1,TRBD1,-,TGTGCCAGCAGGTCGAGGACAGGGGATTACAATGAGCAGTTCTTC,CASRSRTGDYNEQFF
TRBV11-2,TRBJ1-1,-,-,TGTGCCAGCAGCCCGGCCGGAAGCTATAACACTGAAGCTTTCTTT,CASSPAGSYNTEAFF
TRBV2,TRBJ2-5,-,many,TGTGCCAGCAGTGATCAGACCCAGTACTTC,CASSDQTQYF
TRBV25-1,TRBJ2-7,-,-,TGTGCCAGCCTAGGCTACAGTTTCGACGAGCAGTACTTC,CASLGYSFDEQYF
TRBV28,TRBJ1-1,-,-,TGTGCCAGCAGTTTGACGCTGCGGGGCAGCCACACTGAAGCTTTCTTT,CASSLTLRGSHTEAFF
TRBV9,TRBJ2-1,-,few,TGTGCCAGCAGCGTAATGGCGGGTTGGTCCAATGAGCAGTTCTTC,CASSVMAGWSNEQFF
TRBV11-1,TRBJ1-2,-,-,TGTGCCAGCAGCTTAAGCGGGGTGGTCGGCTACACCTTC,CASSLSGVVGYTF
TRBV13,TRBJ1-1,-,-,TGTGCCAGCAGCAGCCGGACTGCCTCTGCTGAAGCTTTCTTT,CASSSRTASAEAFF
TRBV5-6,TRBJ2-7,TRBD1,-,TGTGCCAGCAGCTGGGGACCGGGACAGGGGGCTTACGAGCAGTACTTC,CASSWGPGQGAYEQYF
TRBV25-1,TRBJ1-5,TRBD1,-,TGTGCCAGCATCCTGACAGGGGAGAGAGGTCAGCCCCAGCATTTT,CASILTGERGQPQHF
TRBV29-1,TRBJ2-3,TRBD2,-,TGCACGGGGGGTGGGAGCGGAGATACGCAGTATTTT,CTGGGSGDTQYF
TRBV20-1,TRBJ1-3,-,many,TGCAGTGCTAGTCCGGGCTCTGGAAACACCATATATTTT,CSASPGSGNTIYF
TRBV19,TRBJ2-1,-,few,TGTGCCAGTAGTATAGGCCTCAACGCCTACAATGAGCAGTTCTTC,CASSIGLNAYNEQFF
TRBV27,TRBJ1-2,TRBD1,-,TGTGCCAGCAGTTCCCCGGGACAGGGCGCCTATGGCTACACCTTC,CASSSPGQGAYGYTF
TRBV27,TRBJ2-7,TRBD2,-,TGTGCCAGCAGCCTCGTGGCTAGCGGCTACGAGCAGTACTTC,CASSLVASGYEQYF
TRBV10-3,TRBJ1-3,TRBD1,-,TGTGCCAGCAGTTACCTCGGACAGGGCCTTGGAAACACCATATATTTT,CASSYLGQGLGNTIYF
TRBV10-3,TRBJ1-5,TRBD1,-,TGTGCCATCAGTGAGTTGGGGGTTTCAGGGGGTAGCAATCAGCCCCAGCATTTT,CAISELGVSGGSNQPQHF
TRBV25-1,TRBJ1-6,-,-,TGTGCCAGCAGTGAATCAGGGGTTAGTTCACCCCTCCACTTT,CASSESGVSSPLHF
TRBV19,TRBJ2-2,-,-,TGTGCCAGCAGTTACTCGAGGACAAACACCGGGGAGCTGTTTTTT,CASSYSRTNTGELFF
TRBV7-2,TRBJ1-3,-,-,TGTGCCAGCAATCAGATGTGGGGGCTTCCGGAGGGAAACACCATATATTTT,CASNQMWGLPEGNTIYF
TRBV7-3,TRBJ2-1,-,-,TGTGCCAGCAGCTGGGAGGGGGGCCCCACAGATGAGCAGTTCTTC,CASSWEGGPTDEQFF
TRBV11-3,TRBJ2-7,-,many,TGTGCCAGCAGCCCAGGAAGGGTCTACGAGCAGTACTTC,CASSPGRVYEQYF
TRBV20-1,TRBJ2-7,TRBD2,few,TGCAGTGCTAGAGAGACTAGCGGGAACCTCTCCTACGAGCAGTACTTC,CSARETSGNLSYEQYF
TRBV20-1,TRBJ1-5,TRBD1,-,TGCAGTGCCCAATGGCGGGACAGGGGGTTCGATCAGCCCCAGCATTTT,CSAQWRDRGFDQPQHF
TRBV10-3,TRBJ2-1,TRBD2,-,TGTGCCATCAGTGAGAGTAGCGGGACCACTTACAATGAGCAGTTCTTC,CAISESSGTTYNEQFF
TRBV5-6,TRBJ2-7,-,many,TGTGCCAGCAGCTTGGAAATGTGGGGGTTTGGGGCCTACGAGCAGTACTTC,CASSLEMWGFGAYEQYF
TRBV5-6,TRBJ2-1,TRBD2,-,TGTGCCAGCAGCTTGCAACTAGCGGGATTAGATGAGCAGTTCTTC,CASSLQLAGLDEQFF
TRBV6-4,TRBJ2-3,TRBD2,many,TGTGCCAGCAGTGACTCAGCGGGAGGCGCAGATACGCAGTATTTT,CASSDSAGGADTQYF
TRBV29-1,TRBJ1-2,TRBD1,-,TGCAGCGTTACGGCAGGGGGCTATGACTATGGCTACACCTTC,CSVTAGGYDYGYTF
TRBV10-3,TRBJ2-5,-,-,TGTGCCATCAGTGACTCAGGGAACCAAGGGGCCCAGTACTTC,CAISDSGNQGAQYF
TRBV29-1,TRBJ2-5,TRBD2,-,TGCAACGTGGCGGGGACTAGCCTTTTTCGGGAGCAGTACTTC,CNVAGTSLFREQYF
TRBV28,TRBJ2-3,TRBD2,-,TGTGCCAGCAGTTTAAATCCCCTAGCGGGAGGTATTGGCACAGATACGCAGTATTTT,CASSLNPLAGGIGTDTQYF
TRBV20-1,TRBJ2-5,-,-,TGCAGTGCTAGGTTAGCGGAAAGAACCTGGGAGACCCAGTACTTC,CSARLAERTWETQYF